The 20 T cell receptor beta chains presented below share a single source sample, sequenced in a study of metastatic and nonmetastatic thyroid tumors. TCRdb reprocessed the PCR reads via MiXCR. The profile shows about 40,000 clones, roughly 17% of them singletons. Treatment of any kind had been given to no patient before thyroid surgery. Sequenced: tumor tissue. These receptors were taken from a female donor with papillary thyroid cancer or a benign thyroid nodule (not recorded which). Some clones in this sample may be carry-over from other donors' samples.

This clone was observed at least ten times. This chain connects TRBV6-1 to TRBJ2-5, with TRBD2 matching 9 bases. Germline V gene sequence: CDR1 MNHNS, CDR2 SASEGT. Trimming took 6 bases from V and 5 from J; bases not matched to a gene: 7. The CDR3 sequence is 14 residues long. The CDR3 coding sequence is TGTGCCAGCAGGGGGGGACTAGCTTCCGAGACCCAGTACTTC. This sequence encodes CASRGGLASETQYF.

This chain joins TRBV7-2 and TRBJ2-1; D possibly corresponds to TRBD2 (5 bases). Germline V gives CDR1 SGHTA, CDR2 FQGNSA. V was pared by 1 base and J by 9 bases, with 7 bases between. This CDR3 is built from 12 residues. This chain's CDR3 is CASSLVASEQFF. CDR3 sequence (DNA): TGTGCCAGCAGCTTAGTAGCGTCTGAGCAGTTCTTC.

The rearrangement links TRBV6-1 to TRBJ2-5, with D perhaps TRBD2 (7 bases). The V and J ends lost 1 base and 7 bases respectively, with 10 bases between them. Germline V gives CDR1 MNHNS, CDR2 SASEGT. The CDR3 extends over 13 amino acids. CDR3 residues: CASSEGGGGTQYF. As DNA, the CDR3 is TGTGCCAGCAGTGAAGGAGGGGGGGGGACCCAGTACTTC.

The rearrangement links TRBV3-1 to TRBJ2-5, with 12 positions matching TRBD2. Germline values: CDR1 LGHDT, CDR2 YNNKEL (reference sequence). This CDR3 is built from 14 residues. The V segment lost 4 bases and the J segment 5 bases; nucleotides outside the gene matches: 2. In DNA form, the CDR3 reads TGTGCCAGCAGCCGGACTAGCGGGATTGAGACCCAGTACTTC. This gives the protein CASSRTSGIETQYF.

The sample holds many counts of this clone. The chain is built from TRBV7-2 and TRBJ2-1; no clear D. The V and J ends lost 2 bases and 4 bases respectively, with 12 bases between them. This CDR3 comprises 15 residues. In germline, CDR1 is SGHTA, CDR2 FQGNSA. In nucleotides, the CDR3 is TGTGCCAGCAGCTTAAGTGAAGGGCCGTACAATGAGCAGTTCTTC. Amino acids: CASSLSEGPYNEQFF.

The chain employs TRBV29-1 and TRBJ2-4, with 8 bases lining up with TRBD1. CDR3 length: 12 residues. From germline, CDR1 is SQVTM and CDR2 ANQGSEA. With V trimmed by 7 bases and J by 6 bases, 5 bases remained unmatched. Here the CDR3 DNA reads TGCAGCGCTCATGGGACAGGAAACATTCAGTACTTC. Amino acids: CSAHGTGNIQYF.

This clone was counted at least ten times. The CDR3 nucleotides read TGTGCCAGCATGAGCCGAAGTAGCGGAAACTACAATGAGCAGTTCTTC. This translates into CASMSRSSGNYNEQFF. This chain joins TRBV6-1 and TRBJ2-1, with D possibly being TRBD2 (6 bases). V was clipped by 7 bases and J by 3 bases, with 19 bases between them. Germline V gene data show CDR1 as MNHNS and CDR2 as SASEGT. CDR3 length: 16 residues.

This clone was seen many times. V gene TRBV12-3 or TRBV12-4 combines with J gene TRBJ2-5; the match to TRBD2 covers 8 bases. This CDR3 contains 13 residues. After removal of 5 bases from V and 4 bases from J, the junction contained 3 bases not matched to a gene. The CDR3 DNA is TGTGCCAGCAGTCAAAGCGGGGGAGAGACCCAGTACTTC. Translating gives CASSQSGGETQYF.

This clone was counted ten times or more. V and J are TRBV18 and TRBJ2-5; TRBD2 is a possible D gene (6 bases). With 0 bases removed from V and 2 bases from J, the gap between germline ends came to 13 bases. CDR3 size: 16 residues. Germline lookup yields CDR1 KGHSH and CDR2 LQKENI. The CDR3 sequence is CASSPPTWGVQETQYF. The CDR3 nucleotides read TGTGCCAGCTCACCACCGACTTGGGGGGTTCAAGAGACCCAGTACTTC.

This clone was observed many times. The chain has TRBV7-8 and TRBJ2-1, with a weak D call TRBD2 (5 bases). CDR3 size: 17 residues. The germline CDR1 and CDR2 sequences are SGHVS and FQNEAQ. Trimming took 2 bases from V and 0 from J, leaving 14 bases between them. The CDR3 reads CASSLYFRGSSYNEQFF. CDR3 in DNA: TGTGCCAGCAGCTTATACTTCAGAGGGAGCTCCTACAATGAGCAGTTCTTC.

This clone was counted at least ten times. The chain recombines TRBV18 with TRBJ2-1; 9 nucleotides match TRBD2. This CDR3 region has 18 residues. J lost 7 bases, V lost 1 base, and 14 bases had no gene match. Germline assignment: CDR1 KGHSH and CDR2 LQKENI. The CDR3 bases are TGTGCCAGCTCACCACAGTCGGCGGGAGGGCCCTCATCAAATGAGCAGTTCTTC. Translation gives CASSPQSAGGPSSNEQFF.

This clone was counted between two and nine times. Relative to the germline gene, one junction end is altered; a read error may explain this. Written as DNA, the CDR3 is TGCGCCAGCAGATTGGAATGGAGGAATTCACCCCTCAACTTT. This encodes CASRLEWRNSPLNF. J is TRBJ1-6 and V is TRBV5-1; the D is unclear. The length of the CDR3 is 14 residues. The germline gives CDR1 SGHRS, CDR2 YFSETQ.

The rearrangement joins TRBV20-1 to TRBJ1-2, with TRBD1 as a possible D gene (5 bases). Germline V gives CDR1 DFQATT, CDR2 SNEGSKA (reference sequence). V dropped 6 bases and J dropped 4 bases, with 18 bases sitting between them. The CDR3 has 14 amino acids. CDR3: CSAGDSVKSYGYTF. The DNA for the CDR3 is TGCAGTGCGGGTGACAGTGTGAAATCCTATGGCTACACCTTC.

This clone was picked up many times. V and J are TRBV20-1 and TRBJ1-1, with TRBD1 identical over 9 bases. The CDR3 length is 15 residues. From germline, CDR1 is DFQATT and CDR2 SNEGSKA (reference sequence). After removal of 5 bases from V and 5 bases from J, the junction contained 12 bases not matched to a gene. The CDR3 here is CSAPDRGKGETEAFF. CDR3 nucleotide sequence: TGCAGTGCTCCCGACAGGGGGAAAGGAGAAACTGAAGCTTTCTTT.

This clone showed up many times. The rearrangement links TRBV5-1 to TRBJ2-4; perhaps TRBD1 as D (6 bases). Germline loops: CDR1 SGHRS, CDR2 YFSETQ. CDR3 length: 16 residues. V was shortened by 0 bases and J by 0 bases, with 10 bases between the two germline ends. The CDR3 DNA reads as TGCGCCAGCAGCTTGGCAGGGGCCCCAGCCAAAAACATTCAGTACTTC. Amino acid sequence: CASSLAGAPAKNIQYF.

The chain links TRBV12-3 or TRBV12-4 to TRBJ2-7, with TRBD1 matching over 7 bases. The CDR3 is 14 amino acids. The ends lost 7 bases at V and 3 bases at J; junction bases unmatched: 9. The CDR3 here is CASIAGTVFYEQYF. The CDR3 DNA is TGTGCCAGCATTGCCGGGACAGTATTCTACGAGCAGTACTTC.

This clone was found many times. This may come from a read error, since a much larger clone is one base off. The sample contains more than one DNA sequence encoding this CDR3. J is TRBJ1-1 and V is TRBV6-2 or TRBV6-3; D not certain. CDR1 and CDR2 from the germline V gene are MNHEY and SVGEGT. The CDR3 contains 13 residues. CDR3 region: CASSYKRDTEAFF. For the CDR3, the DNA is TGTGCCAGTAGTTACAAGAGGGACACTGAAGCTTTCTTT.

This clone was seen repeatedly, ten times or more. J is TRBJ2-2 and V is TRBV7-6, with TRBD1 matching 7 bases. This CDR3 has 14 residues. After removal of 8 bases from V and 0 bases from J, the junction contained 3 bases not matched to a gene. CDR1 is SGHVS and CDR2 is FNYEAQ in the germline V gene. CDR3 residues: CASSDRPNTGELFF. Written as DNA, the CDR3 is TGTGCCAGCTCGGACAGGCCGAACACCGGGGAGCTGTTTTTT.

About this clone: The junction differs from germline at one of its ends, possibly a read error. This sequence joins TRBV20-1 and TRBJ2-7; TRBD2 matches 13 bases. The CDR3 covers 15 residues. The germline V gene has CDR1 DFQATT and CDR2 SNEGSKA (reference sequence). CDR3 residues: CSASWGLAGSYEQYF. The CDR3 DNA reads as TGCAGTGCTAGCTGGGGACTAGCGGGGTCCTATGAGCAGTACTTC.

This clone was detected ten times or more. A much larger clonotype is one base distant, so this may be a read error. The rearrangement links TRBV20-1 to TRBJ1-2; 8 positions match TRBD1. The germline V gene encodes CDR1 DFQATT and CDR2 SNEGSKA (reference sequence). This CDR3 has 11 amino acids. The CDR3 nucleotides are TGCGGTGCAAACGACAGGGGATCAAACACCTTC. Translated: CGANDRGSNTF.